What follows is one T cell receptor beta chain and its context. Some clones are missing from TCRdb's copy, which holds only in-frame ones; the method was immunoSEQ multiplex PCR. The sample includes some 180,000 clones, around four fifths of them seen just once. Trimming cost V 5 bases and J 9 bases; bases outside gene matches: 7. This CDR3 is 13 amino acids long. Germline V gene lookup returns CDR1 SEHNR and CDR2 FQNEAQ (reference sequence). This record belongs to a study of blood T cell repertoires in COVID-19. The wider study: Sites in the United States, Italy and Spain provided acute and convalescent COVID-19 samples. The analysed material was cDNA or gDNA that came from T cells, B-cell-depleted T cells, or PBMCs.

The chain combines TRBV7-9 with TRBJ2-1, with 7 bases fitting TRBD1. The receptor was isolated from an elderly woman with COVID-19, enrolled during active disease. The sample was peripheral blood. The CDR3 DNA sequence: TGTGCCAGCAGCACTAAGGGGGCGCGTGAGCAGTTCTTC. Translating gives CASSTKGAREQFF.